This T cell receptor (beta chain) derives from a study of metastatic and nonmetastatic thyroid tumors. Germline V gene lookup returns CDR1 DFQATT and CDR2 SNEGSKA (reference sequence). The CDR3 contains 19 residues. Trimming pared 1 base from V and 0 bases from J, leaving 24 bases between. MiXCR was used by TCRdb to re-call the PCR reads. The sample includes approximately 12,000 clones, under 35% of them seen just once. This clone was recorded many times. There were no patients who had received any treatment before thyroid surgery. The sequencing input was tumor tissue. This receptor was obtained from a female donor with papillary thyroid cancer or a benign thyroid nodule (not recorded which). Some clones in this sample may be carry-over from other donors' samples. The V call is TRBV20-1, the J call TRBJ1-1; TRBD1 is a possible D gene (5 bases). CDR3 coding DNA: TGCAGTGCTAGAGGTGGCGGGGCCAGCGCCGGTACTGTGAACACTGAAGCTTTCTTT. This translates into CSARGGGASAGTVNTEAFF.